This entry features one TCR beta chain sequence. The sample is drawn from a study of identifying expanded T cells in peripheral blood. The table came from immunoSEQ multiplex PCR; TCRdb's copy has only in-frame clones and leaves some out. The sample holds 90,000 to 110,000 clones, 88% seen once. V dropped 6 bases and J dropped 7 bases, with 12 bases sitting between them. Germline CDR1 ENHRY, CDR2 SYGVKD. CDR3 length equals 13 residues. The rearrangement uses TRBV10-3 and TRBJ1-4; no reliable D call. This receptor was identified in a person between 18 and 70 years old in good health. The source material was blood. The CDR3 protein is CAISEEKFEKLFF. In DNA, the CDR3 is TGTGCCATCAGCGAGGAGAAATTTGAAAAACTGTTTTTT.